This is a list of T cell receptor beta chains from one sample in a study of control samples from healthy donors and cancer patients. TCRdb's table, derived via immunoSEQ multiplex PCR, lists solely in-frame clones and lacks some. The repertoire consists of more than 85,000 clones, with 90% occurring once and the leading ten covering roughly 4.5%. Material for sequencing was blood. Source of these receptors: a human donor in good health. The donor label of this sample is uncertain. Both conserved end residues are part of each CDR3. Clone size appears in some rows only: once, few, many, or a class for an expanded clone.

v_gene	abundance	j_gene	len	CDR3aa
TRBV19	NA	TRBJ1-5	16	CASSIRQGSSNQPQHF
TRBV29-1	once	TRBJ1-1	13	CSVENDRGTEAFF
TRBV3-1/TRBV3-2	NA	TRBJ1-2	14	CASSQPDGFRGYTF
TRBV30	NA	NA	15	CAWSVVGSSYNEQFF
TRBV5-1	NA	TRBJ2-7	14	CASSFRGASYEQYF
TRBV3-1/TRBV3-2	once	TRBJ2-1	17	CASSQGTSGGYYNEQFF
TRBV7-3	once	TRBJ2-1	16	CASSLNRLAGYNEQFF
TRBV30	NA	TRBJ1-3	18	CAWSLIGKPALAGNTIYF
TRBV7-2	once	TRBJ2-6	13	CASSLEQSNVLTF
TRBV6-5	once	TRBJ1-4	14	CASSYSATNEKLFF
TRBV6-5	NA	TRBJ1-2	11	CAARGGYSYTF
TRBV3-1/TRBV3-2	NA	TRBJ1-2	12	CASSQDIGGYTF
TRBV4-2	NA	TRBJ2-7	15	CASSQDPGLAHEQYF
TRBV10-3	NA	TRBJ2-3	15	CAISETAVSTDTQYF
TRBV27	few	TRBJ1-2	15	CASRPAQGTSYGYTF
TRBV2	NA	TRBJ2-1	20	CASSDLGLAGGRKTYNEQFF
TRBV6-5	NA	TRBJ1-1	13	CASSAGGTLEAFF
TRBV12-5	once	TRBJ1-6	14	CASGSSYINSPLHF
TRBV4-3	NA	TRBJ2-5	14	CASSQDGTGEAQYF
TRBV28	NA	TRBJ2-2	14	CAIQRELNTGELFF
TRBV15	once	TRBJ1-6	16	CATSRELTGNNSPLHF
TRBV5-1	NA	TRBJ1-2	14	CASSPGTANYGYTF
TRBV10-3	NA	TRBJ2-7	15	CAISIGQGPSYEQYF
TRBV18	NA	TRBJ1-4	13	CASSLVVGEKLFF
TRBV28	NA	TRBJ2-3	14	CASMNRENTDTQYF
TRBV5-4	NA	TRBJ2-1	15	CASSPAESGGDEQFF
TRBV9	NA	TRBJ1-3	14	CASSPSSSGNTIYF
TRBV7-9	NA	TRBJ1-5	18	CASSFTPGTGISNQPQHF
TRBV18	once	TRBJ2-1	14	CASSPGQEYNEQFF
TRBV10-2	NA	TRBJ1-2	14	CASSDLRGGYGYTF
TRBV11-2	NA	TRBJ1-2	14	CASSLDGANYGYTF
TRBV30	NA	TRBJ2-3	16	CAWSVRVWGVSDTQYF
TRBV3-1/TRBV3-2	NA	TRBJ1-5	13	CASSQGRGQPQHF
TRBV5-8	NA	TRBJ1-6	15	CASSLGPPWDSPLHF
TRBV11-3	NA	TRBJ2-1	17	CASSSLITSGGDNEQFF
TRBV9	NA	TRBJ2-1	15	CASSPPPGAYNEQFF
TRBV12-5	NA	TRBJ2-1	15	CASGPLLSSYNEQFF
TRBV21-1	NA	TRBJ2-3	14	CASSSIGDMDTQYF
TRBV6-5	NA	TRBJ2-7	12	CASSPQGREQYF
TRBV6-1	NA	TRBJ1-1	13	CASSEVMPVEAFF
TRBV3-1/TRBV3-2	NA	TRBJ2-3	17	CASSQENWGGGTDTQYF
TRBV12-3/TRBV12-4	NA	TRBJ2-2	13	CASSLQGSGELFF
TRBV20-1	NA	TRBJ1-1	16	CSASPPGLSFHTEAFF
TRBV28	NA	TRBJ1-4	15	CASSSGGEGGEKLFF
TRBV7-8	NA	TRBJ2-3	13	CASTGGGTDTQYF
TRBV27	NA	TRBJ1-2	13	CASSLSGGDGYTF
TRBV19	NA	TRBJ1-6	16	CASSPREGLYNSPLHF
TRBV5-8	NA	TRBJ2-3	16	CASSLVKTSGTDTQYF
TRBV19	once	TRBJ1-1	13	CACSDRPNTEAFF
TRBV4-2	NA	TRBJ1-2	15	CASSQTVIGDYGYTF
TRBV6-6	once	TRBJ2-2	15	CASRGSGANTGELFF